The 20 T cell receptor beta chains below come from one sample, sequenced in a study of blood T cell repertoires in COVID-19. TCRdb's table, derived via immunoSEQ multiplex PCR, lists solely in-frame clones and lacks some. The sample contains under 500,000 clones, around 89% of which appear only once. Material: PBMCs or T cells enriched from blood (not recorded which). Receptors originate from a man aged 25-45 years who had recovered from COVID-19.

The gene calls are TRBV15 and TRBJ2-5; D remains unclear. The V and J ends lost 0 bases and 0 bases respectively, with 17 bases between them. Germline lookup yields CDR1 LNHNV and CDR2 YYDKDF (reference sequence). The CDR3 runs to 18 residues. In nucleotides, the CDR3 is TGTGCCACCAGCAGAGATGCGAGTTCGGGTTGGAACCAAGAGACCCAGTACTTC. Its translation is CATSRDASSGWNQETQYF.

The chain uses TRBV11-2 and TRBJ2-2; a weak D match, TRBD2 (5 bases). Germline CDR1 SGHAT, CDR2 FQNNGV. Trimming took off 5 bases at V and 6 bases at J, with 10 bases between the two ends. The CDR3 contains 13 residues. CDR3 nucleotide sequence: TGTGCCAGCAGCCCCGGGATACCCGGGGAGCTGTTTTTT. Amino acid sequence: CASSPGIPGELFF.

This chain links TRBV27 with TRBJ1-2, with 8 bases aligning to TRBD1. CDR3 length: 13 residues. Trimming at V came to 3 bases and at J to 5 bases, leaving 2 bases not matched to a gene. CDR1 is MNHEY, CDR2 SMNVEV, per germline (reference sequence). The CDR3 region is CASSLGQDYGYTF. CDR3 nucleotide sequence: TGTGCCAGCAGTTTGGGACAGGATTATGGCTACACCTTC.

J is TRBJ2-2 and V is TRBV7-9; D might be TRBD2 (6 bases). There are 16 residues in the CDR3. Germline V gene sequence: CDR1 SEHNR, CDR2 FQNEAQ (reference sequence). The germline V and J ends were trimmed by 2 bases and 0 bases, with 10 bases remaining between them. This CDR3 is CASSLRGLTNTGELFF. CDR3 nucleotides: TGTGCCAGCAGCTTAAGGGGACTCACGAACACCGGGGAGCTGTTTTTT.

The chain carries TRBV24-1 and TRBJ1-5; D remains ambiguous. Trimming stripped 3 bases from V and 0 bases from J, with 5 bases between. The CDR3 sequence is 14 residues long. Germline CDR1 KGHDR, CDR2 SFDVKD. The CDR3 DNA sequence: TGTGCCACCAGTGATGGAGATAGCAATCAGCCCCAGCATTTT. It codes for CATSDGDSNQPQHF.

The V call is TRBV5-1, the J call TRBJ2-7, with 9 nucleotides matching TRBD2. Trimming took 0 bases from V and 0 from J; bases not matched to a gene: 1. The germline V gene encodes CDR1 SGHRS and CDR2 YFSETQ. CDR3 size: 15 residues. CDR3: CASSLVLAGSYEQYF. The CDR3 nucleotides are TGCGCCAGCAGCTTGGTACTAGCGGGCTCCTACGAGCAGTACTTC. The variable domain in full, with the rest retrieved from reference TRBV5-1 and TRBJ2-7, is KAGVTQTPRYLIKTRGQQVTLSCSPISGHRSVSWYQQTPGQGLQFLFEYFSETQRNKGNFPGRFSGRQFSNSRSEMNVSTLELGDSALYLCASSLVLAGSYEQYFGPGTRLTVT.

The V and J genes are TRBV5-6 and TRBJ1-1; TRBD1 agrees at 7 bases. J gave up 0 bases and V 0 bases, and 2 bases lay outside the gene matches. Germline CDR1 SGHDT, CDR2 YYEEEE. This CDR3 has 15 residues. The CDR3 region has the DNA TGTGCCAGCAGCTTGGTGGGACAGATGAACACTGAAGCTTTCTTT. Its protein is CASSLVGQMNTEAFF.

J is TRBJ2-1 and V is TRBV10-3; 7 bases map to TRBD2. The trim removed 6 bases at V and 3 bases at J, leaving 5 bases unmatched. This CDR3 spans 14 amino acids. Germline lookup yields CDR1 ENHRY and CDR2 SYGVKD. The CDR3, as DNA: TGTGCCATCAGGCCAAGCGGGAACTACAATGAGCAGTTCTTC. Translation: CAIRPSGNYNEQFF.

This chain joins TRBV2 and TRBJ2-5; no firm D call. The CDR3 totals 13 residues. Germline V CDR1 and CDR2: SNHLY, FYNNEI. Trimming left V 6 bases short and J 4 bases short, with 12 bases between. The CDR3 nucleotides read TGTGCCAGCAGCCCTCGGGTTGCAGAGACCCAGTACTTC. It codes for CASSPRVAETQYF.

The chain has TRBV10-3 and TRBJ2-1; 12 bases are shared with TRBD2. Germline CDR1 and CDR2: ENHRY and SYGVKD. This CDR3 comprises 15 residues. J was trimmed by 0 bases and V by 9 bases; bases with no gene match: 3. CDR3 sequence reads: CAIGLAGNSYNEQFF. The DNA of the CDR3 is TGTGCCATAGGACTAGCGGGAAACTCCTACAATGAGCAGTTCTTC.

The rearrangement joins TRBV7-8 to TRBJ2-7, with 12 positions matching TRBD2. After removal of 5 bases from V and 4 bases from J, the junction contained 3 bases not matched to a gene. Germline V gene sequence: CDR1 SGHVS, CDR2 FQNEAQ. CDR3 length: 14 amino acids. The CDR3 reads CASSQTSGSYEQYF. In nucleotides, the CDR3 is TGTGCCAGCAGCCAGACTAGCGGGAGTTACGAGCAGTACTTC.

The CDR3 DNA follows: TGTGCCAGCAGCCGGGGTCCCTACGAGCAGTACTTC. Protein: CASSRGPYEQYF. The chain joins TRBV12-3 or TRBV12-4 to TRBJ2-7, with D perhaps TRBD2 (5 bases). The ends were cut back, 6 bases at V and 2 bases at J, with 8 bases in the middle. The CDR3 length is 12 residues.

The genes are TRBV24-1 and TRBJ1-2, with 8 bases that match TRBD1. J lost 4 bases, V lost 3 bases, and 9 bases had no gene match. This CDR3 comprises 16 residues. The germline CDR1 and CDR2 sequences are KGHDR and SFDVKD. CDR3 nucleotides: TGTGCCACCAGTGATCGGCAGGGGGCTAAAGGCTATGGCTACACCTTC. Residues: CATSDRQGAKGYGYTF.

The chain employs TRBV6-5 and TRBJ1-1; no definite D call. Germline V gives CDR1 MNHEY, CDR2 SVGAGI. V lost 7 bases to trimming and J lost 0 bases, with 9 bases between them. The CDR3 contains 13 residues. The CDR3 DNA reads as TGTGCCAGCACCCCCGAGGTGAACACTGAAGCTTTCTTT. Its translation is CASTPEVNTEAFF.

The CDR3 bases are TGTGCCAGCTCACCTGGCAGAGGAAACACCATATATTTT. Residues: CASSPGRGNTIYF. This chain uses TRBV18 with TRBJ1-3; no firm D call. The germline V and J ends were trimmed by 3 bases and 4 bases, with 7 bases remaining between them. CDR1 is KGHSH, CDR2 LQKENI, per germline. The CDR3 consists of 13 residues.

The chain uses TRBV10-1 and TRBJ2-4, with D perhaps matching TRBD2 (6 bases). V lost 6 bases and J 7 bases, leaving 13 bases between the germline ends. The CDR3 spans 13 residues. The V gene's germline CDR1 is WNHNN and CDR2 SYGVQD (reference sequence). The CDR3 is CASSSQSGNIQYF. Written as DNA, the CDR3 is TGCGCCAGCAGCAGCCAAAGCGGGAACATTCAGTACTTC.

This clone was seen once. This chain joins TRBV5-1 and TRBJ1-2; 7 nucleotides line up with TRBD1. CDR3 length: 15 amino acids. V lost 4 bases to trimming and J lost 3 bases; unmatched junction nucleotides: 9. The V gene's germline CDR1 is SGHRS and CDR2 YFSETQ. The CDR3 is CASSPRGLSHYGYTF. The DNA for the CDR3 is TGCGCCAGCAGCCCGAGGGGGCTCTCTCACTATGGCTACACCTTC.

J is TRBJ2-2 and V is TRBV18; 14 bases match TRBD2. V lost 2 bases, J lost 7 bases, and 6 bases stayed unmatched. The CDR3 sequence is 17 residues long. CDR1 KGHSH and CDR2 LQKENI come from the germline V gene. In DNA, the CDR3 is TGTGCCAGCTCACCATCCGGGACTAGCGGGAGCAGCGGGGAGCTGTTTTTT. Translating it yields CASSPSGTSGSSGELFF.

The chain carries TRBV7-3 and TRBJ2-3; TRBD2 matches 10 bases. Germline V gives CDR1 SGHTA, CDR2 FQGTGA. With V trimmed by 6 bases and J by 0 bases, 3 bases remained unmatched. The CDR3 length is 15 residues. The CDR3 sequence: CASSLAGASTDTQYF. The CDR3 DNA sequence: TGTGCCAGCAGTCTAGCGGGAGCGAGCACAGATACGCAGTATTTT.

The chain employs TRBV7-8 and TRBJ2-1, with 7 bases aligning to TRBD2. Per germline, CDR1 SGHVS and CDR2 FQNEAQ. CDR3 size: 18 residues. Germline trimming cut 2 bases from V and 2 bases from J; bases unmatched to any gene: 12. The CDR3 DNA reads TGTGCCAGCAGCTTAATCGTATCGGCTAGCGGAGCCTACAATGAGCAGTTCTTC. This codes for CASSLIVSASGAYNEQFF.